This TCR beta chain is from a study of OX40 agonist ivuxolimab in advanced cancers. Background on the study: Enrolled patients in dose escalation had cancers that were hepatocellular carcinoma, melanoma, renal cell or head and neck cancer. Study-wide results and limits: Among expanded peripheral T cells, antigen specificity went undetermined.

CDR1 LNHDA and CDR2 SQIVND come from the germline V gene (reference sequence). The ends were cut back, 4 bases at V and 5 bases at J, with 17 bases in the middle. The CDR3 runs 15 residues. Data came from immunoSEQ multiplex PCR; TCRdb stores just in-frame clones and leaves some out. The data hold 25,000 to 40,000 clones, with about 83% observed a single time. This clone appeared a single time. The antigen is not known. The source was CD4+ or CD8+ T cells sorted from blood, collected in a trial of the OX40 agonist ivuxolimab. This TCR derives from an adult with an advanced solid tumor such as melanoma, head and neck, liver or kidney cancer. This chain links TRBV19 with TRBJ2-5; D gene ambiguous. CDR3: CASSKEPTGWETQYF. CDR3 sequence (DNA): TGTGCCAGTAGTAAAGAGCCTACCGGTTGGGAGACCCAGTACTTC.